Following are 5 T cell receptor beta chains from one sample sequenced in a study of T cells after yellow fever vaccination. TCRdb recomputed calls from the 5' RACE reads with MiXCR, one row per CDR3 protein. The data show roughly 500,000 distinct CDR3 sequences, about 19% seen once. The sample here was PBMCs, taken 15 days after the yellow fever booster vaccination. The receptors here all came from a man younger than 45 who received the YFV17D yellow fever vaccine.

A word on this clonotype: Compared with germline, one end of the junction differs, possibly owing to a read error. This chain links TRBV28 with TRBJ1-1; D is unclear. This CDR3 spans 11 amino acids. Per the germline V gene, CDR1 is MDHEN and CDR2 is SYDVKM. The CDR3 region has the DNA TGTGCCAGCAGATTCAACAGTGAAGCTTTCTTT. This translates into CASRFNSEAFF.

V usage is TRBV20-1 and J usage is TRBJ1-2; 9 bases agree with TRBD1. CDR1 is DFQATT, CDR2 SNEGSKA, per germline (reference sequence). The CDR3 is made up of 15 amino acids. The junction had 12 bases not matched to a gene; V was cut back by 6 bases and J by 4 bases. CDR3 sequence reads: CSATLGAQGAYGYTF. In DNA, the CDR3 is TGCAGTGCCACTCTAGGCGCACAGGGGGCCTATGGCTACACCTTC.

V and J are TRBV7-2 and TRBJ1-4; 8 positions agree with TRBD1. The germline gives CDR1 SGHTA, CDR2 FQGNSA. The J segment lost 5 bases and the V segment lost 3 bases, leaving 5 bases of the junction unmatched. The CDR3 contains 15 residues. The CDR3 spells CASSFRGRGNEKLFF. The CDR3 bases are TGTGCCAGCAGCTTCAGGGGGCGCGGGAATGAAAAACTGTTTTTT.

The gene calls are TRBV5-1 and TRBJ2-1; D is unresolved. There are 14 residues in the CDR3. The germline CDR1 and CDR2 sequences are SGHRS and YFSETQ. V lost 0 bases to trimming and J lost 6 bases, with 10 bases between them. The CDR3 DNA follows: TGCGCCAGCAGCTTGGCAGCCCTCCTCAATGAGCAGTTCTTC. Its translation is CASSLAALLNEQFF.

The gene calls are TRBV4-3 and TRBJ2-7; 9 nucleotides match TRBD2. Germline V lookup: CDR1 LGHNA, CDR2 YSLEER. This CDR3 region has 16 residues. Unmatched junction bases numbered 11, after V lost 4 bases and J lost 4 bases. The CDR3 DNA follows: TGCGCCAGCAGCCCAGATAGCGGGAGCGGACGTTACGAGCAGTACTTC. Residues: CASSPDSGSGRYEQYF.